The 18 T cell receptor beta chains below come from one sample, sequenced in a study of T-cell reconstitution after alpha-beta-depleted transplantation in children. Molecular barcoding with unique molecular identifiers was used for the TCRbeta library. A single record per CDR3 protein comes from TCRdb applying MiXCR to the PCR reads. The data show 500,000 or so distinct CDR3 sequences, about 31% seen once. Sequenced material: PBMCs from the stem cell graft donor, taken from the stem cell graft. The receptors were gathered from a human donor who donated a stem cell graft to a child with aplastic anemia.

This sequence joins TRBV12-3 or TRBV12-4 and TRBJ2-1, with unresolved D. V gave up 3 bases and J gave up 15 bases, with 12 bases separating them. The CDR3 consists of 11 residues. The CDR3 is CASSFGKGGFF. The CDR3 region has the DNA TGTGCCAGCAGTTTTGGGAAAGGTGGGTTCTTC.

This chain links TRBV7-2 with TRBJ2-5, with 9 bases fitting TRBD1. The CDR3 sequence is 15 residues long. With 3 bases clipped from V and 5 bases from J, the junction kept 7 bases outside the gene matches. Germline CDR1 reads SGHTA; CDR2 reads FQGNSA. The CDR3 sequence is CASSFTGGEGETQYF. CDR3 sequence (DNA): TGTGCCAGCAGCTTCACAGGGGGCGAGGGGGAGACCCAGTACTTC.

V gene TRBV7-2 combines with J gene TRBJ2-5, with D perhaps TRBD2 (5 bases). Germline CDR1 SGHTA, CDR2 FQGNSA. Trimming removed 5 bases at V and 5 bases at J, with 15 bases between. This CDR3 spans 14 amino acids. CDR3 coding DNA: TGTGCCAGCAGCGGAAGACGGGAAGGGGAGACCCAGTACTTC. Translating it yields CASSGRREGETQYF.

The gene calls are TRBV6-2 or TRBV6-3 and TRBJ1-2, with 7 bases aligning to TRBD1. Germline CDR1 reads MNHEY; CDR2 reads SVGEGT. This CDR3 contains 13 residues. J gave up 7 bases and V 5 bases, and 7 bases lay outside the gene matches. The CDR3 DNA reads TGTGCCAGCAGTCCGGAGACAGGGTCTGGCTACACCTTC. This encodes CASSPETGSGYTF.

V gene TRBV15 combines with J gene TRBJ1-3, with D perhaps TRBD1 (5 bases). The germline V gene encodes CDR1 LNHNV and CDR2 YYDKDF (reference sequence). This CDR3 comprises 18 residues. The V end lost 5 bases, the J end lost 4 bases, and 24 bases lay between the germline ends. The CDR3 loop reads CATSGNPLQGVEGNTIYF. The CDR3 DNA follows: TGTGCCACCAGCGGAAACCCACTTCAGGGCGTCGAGGGAAACACCATATATTTT.

The rearrangement links TRBV6-1 to TRBJ2-7, with no clear D. Germline CDR1 MNHNS, CDR2 SASEGT. V was pared by 1 base and J by 4 bases, with 11 bases between. The CDR3 covers 14 residues. The CDR3 DNA follows: TGTGCCAGCAGTGAAGTACCACCTAGTTACGAGCAGTACTTC. Residues: CASSEVPPSYEQYF.

The chain recombines TRBV6-1 with TRBJ1-2; weak D call: TRBD1 (5 bases). The CDR3 length is 13 residues. V was trimmed by 6 bases and J by 6 bases, leaving 14 bases between them. CDR1 and CDR2 (germline): MNHNS, SASEGT. CDR3 in DNA: TGTGCCAGCAGCCTGGGGCTGGGGGATGGCTACACCTTC. It encodes CASSLGLGDGYTF.

This clonotype was recorded a few times. This sequence joins TRBV7-9 and TRBJ2-1; D gene uncertain. CDR1 and CDR2 from the germline V gene are SEHNR and FQNEAQ (reference sequence). CDR3 length: 15 amino acids. The germline V and J ends were trimmed by 2 bases and 8 bases, with 16 bases remaining between them. CDR3 region: CASSLFPGPFDEQFF. In DNA form, the CDR3 reads TGTGCCAGCAGCTTATTTCCCGGTCCGTTTGATGAGCAGTTCTTC. The whole variable domain, remainder taken from reference TRBV7-9 and TRBJ2-1, is DTGVSQNPRHKITKRGQNVTFRCDPISEHNRLYWYRQTLGQGPEFLTYFQNEAQLEKSRLLSDRFSAERPKGSFSTLEIQRTEQGDSAMYLCASSLFPGPFDEQFFGPGTRLTVL.

The chain carries TRBV25-1 and TRBJ2-7; the D gene could be TRBD1 or TRBD2 (5 bases each). Between the trimmed V and J ends, which lost 2 bases and 3 bases, there was a span of 14 bases. The V gene's germline CDR1 is MGHDK and CDR2 SYGVNS. This CDR3 spans 15 amino acids. The chain's CDR3 is CASSEPGRAIYEQYF. The CDR3 DNA is TGTGCCAGCAGTGAACCGGGACGAGCCATCTACGAGCAGTACTTC.

This chain links TRBV7-4 with TRBJ2-5, with TRBD1 as a possible D gene (6 bases). The CDR3 spans 18 residues. Germline V gives CDR1 SGHVT, CDR2 SQSDAQ. V was cut by 0 bases and J by 3 bases, with 20 bases left in between. In DNA, the CDR3 is TGTGCCAGCAGCTTAGCCTGGCCAGCATTTGCAGGGGAAGAGACCCAGTACTTC. It codes for CASSLAWPAFAGEETQYF.

V gene TRBV11-2 combines with J gene TRBJ2-5; 9 bases line up with TRBD2. In germline, CDR1 is SGHAT, CDR2 FQNNGV. The CDR3 runs to 14 residues. Trimming at V came to 3 bases and at J to 6 bases, leaving 5 bases not matched to a gene. This chain's CDR3 is CASSFLAGQKTQYF. CDR3 in DNA: TGTGCCAGCAGCTTCCTAGCGGGACAGAAGACCCAGTACTTC.

The V call is TRBV10-3, the J call TRBJ2-1; 10 bases match TRBD2. V lost 6 bases and J lost 4; bases outside the gene matches: 3. The CDR3 consists of 14 residues. Per germline, CDR1 ENHRY and CDR2 SYGVKD. The CDR3 coding sequence is TGTGCCATCAGCTGGACTAGCGGATACAATGAGCAGTTCTTC. Its translation is CAISWTSGYNEQFF.

The chain employs TRBV29-1 and TRBJ2-2; 12 nucleotides agree with TRBD2. CDR1 is SQVTM, CDR2 ANQGSEA, per germline. This CDR3 region has 15 residues. Losses at the gene ends were 4 bases for V and 6 bases for J; bases not matched to a gene: 6. This CDR3 reads CSVATSGRSAGELFF. The CDR3 DNA sequence: TGCAGCGTTGCGACTAGCGGGAGATCAGCCGGGGAGCTGTTTTTT.

This chain joins TRBV6-2 or TRBV6-3 and TRBJ1-1, with 7 bases fitting TRBD1. The CDR3 length is 15 residues. The ends lost 4 bases at V and 7 bases at J; junction bases unmatched: 12. CDR1 and CDR2 (germline): MNHEY, SVGEGT. The CDR3: CASSSLLDRAVEAFF. The CDR3 nucleotides read TGTGCCAGCAGTTCTCTACTCGACAGGGCGGTTGAAGCTTTCTTT.

This clonotype showed up just a few times. The chain couples TRBV12-3 or TRBV12-4 to TRBJ2-3; D call uncertain. The CDR3 extends over 15 amino acids. Trimming stripped 4 bases from V and 4 bases from J, with 15 bases between. CDR3: CASSWGGSTADTQYF. In DNA, the CDR3 is TGTGCCAGCAGTTGGGGTGGGTCTACCGCAGATACGCAGTATTTT.

V gene TRBV4-3 combines with J gene TRBJ2-3; no firm D call. The germline gives CDR1 LGHNA, CDR2 YSLEER. CDR3 size: 17 residues. V lost 0 bases and J 2 bases, leaving 15 bases between the germline ends. The CDR3 nucleotides are TGCGCCAGCAGCCAAGATACCCGCGGACCTCCCACAGATACGCAGTATTTT. Protein: CASSQDTRGPPTDTQYF.

This clonotype was detected only once. This chain links TRBV25-1 with TRBJ2-5; D remains unclear. From germline, CDR1 is MGHDK and CDR2 SYGVNS. Trimming stripped 6 bases from V and 1 base from J, with 9 bases between. The length of the CDR3 is 13 residues. DNA for the CDR3: TGTGCCAGCAGGGGAAATTTCCAAGAGACCCAGTACTTC. Its translation: CASRGNFQETQYF. The full variable domain, with the rest looked up from reference TRBV25-1 and TRBJ2-5, is EADIYQTPRYLVIGTGKKITLECSQTMGHDKMYWYQQDPGMELHLIHYSYGVNSTEKGDLSSESTVSRIRTEHFPLTLESARPSHTSQYLCASRGNFQETQYFGPGTRLLVL.

J is TRBJ2-6 and V is TRBV11-2, with 9 bases matching TRBD2. Per germline, CDR1 SGHAT and CDR2 FQNNGV. The CDR3 runs 18 residues. J lost 0 bases, V lost 6 bases, and 9 bases had no gene match. The CDR3 is CASSPGLARYSGANVLTF. The CDR3 bases are TGTGCCAGCAGTCCGGGACTAGCTCGCTACTCTGGGGCCAACGTCCTGACTTTC.